This T cell receptor (beta chain) was captured in a study of regulatory T cells in long-lasting Graves disease. This CDR3 is built from 16 residues. Looked up from germline, CDR1 is MNHEY and CDR2 is SVGEGT. V lost 5 bases and J lost 3; bases outside the gene matches: 10. This clonotype came up many times. No antigen is known for it. Time point of the sample: newly diagnosed GD, antithyroid drugs for less than 3 months. PBMC-extracted RNA yielded the TCR library. The authors drew approximately 9 milliliters of peripheral blood into EDTA tubes. iRepertoire HTBI primers and Arm-PCR of CDR3 regions built TCR beta libraries. Using its own MiXCR run on the multiplex PCR reads, TCRdb lists one record per CDR3 protein. The profile covers about 500,000 distinct CDR3 sequences, with around 13% appearing a single time and roughly 8.9% taken by the ten largest. Overall study results and limits: Favored usage of TRBV28, TRBJ1-2 and TRBJ2-5 was recorded in persistent disease.

The sample was also reused in another study, on T cells in Graves' hyperthyroidism and ophthalmopathy. That source adds: Uncontrolled infection, other autoimmune disease, pregnancy or lactation led to exclusion. A model of 13 V-J features distinguished ophthalmopathy from stable hyperthyroidism.

Sequenced material: peripheral blood mononuclear cells (PBMCs), taken at new diagnosis, from a patient treated with antithyroid drugs. The receptor was isolated from a woman in her 30s with Graves disease. The chain links TRBV6-2 or TRBV6-3 to TRBJ1-5; TRBD1 aligns across 7 bases. The chain's CDR3 is CASSPTTTGNNQPQHF. CDR3 sequence (DNA): TGTGCCAGCAGTCCTACTACGACAGGGAACAATCAGCCCCAGCATTTT.